This T cell receptor (beta chain) was documented in a study of identical twins. Notes on the study in general: Interpretation of the results relied on cross-sectional statistical analysis and not on following the same donors.

A single record per CDR3 protein comes from TCRdb applying MiXCR to the 5' RACE reads. The sample consists of over 600,000 distinct CDR3 sequences, less than 25% of them appearing once. Germline V gene data show CDR1 as MNHEY and CDR2 as SVGAGI. Trimming removed 4 bases from V and 5 bases from J; junction bases left unmatched: 14. CDR3 length: 17 residues. In the case of this clonotype: The target antigen is unknown.

This sample was shared with a second study, whose subject was T cells expressing NK-cell markers. That work adds: The use of an anti-gamma-delta TCR antibody, which was added in several experiments, restricted sorting to T cells expressing alpha-beta TCR. About six donors showed dominant NKG2C+ clonotypes comprising about 1.0-7.0% of their CD8+ T cells.

This sequence originates from a woman in her late teens or twenties in good health. V usage is TRBV6-5 and J usage is TRBJ2-3; TRBD2 aligns across 8 bases. The material sequenced was PBMCs. The CDR3 loop is CASSFGLAGGSGDTQYF. The CDR3 DNA follows: TGTGCCAGCAGTTTTGGGCTGGCGGGAGGCTCAGGAGATACGCAGTATTTT.